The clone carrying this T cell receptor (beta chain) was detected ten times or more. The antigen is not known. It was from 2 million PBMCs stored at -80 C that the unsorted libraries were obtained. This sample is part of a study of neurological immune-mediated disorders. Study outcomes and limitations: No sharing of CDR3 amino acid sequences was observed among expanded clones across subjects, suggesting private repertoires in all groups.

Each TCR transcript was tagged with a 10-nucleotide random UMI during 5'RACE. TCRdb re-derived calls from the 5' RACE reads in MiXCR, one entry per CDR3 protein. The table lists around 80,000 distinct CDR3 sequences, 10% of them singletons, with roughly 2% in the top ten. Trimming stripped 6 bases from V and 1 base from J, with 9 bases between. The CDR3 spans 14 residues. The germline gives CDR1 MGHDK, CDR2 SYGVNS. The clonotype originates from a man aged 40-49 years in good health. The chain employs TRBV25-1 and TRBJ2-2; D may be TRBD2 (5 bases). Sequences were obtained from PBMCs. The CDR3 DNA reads TGTGCCAGCAGGAGTAGCGTGAACACCGGGGAGCTGTTTTTT. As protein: CASRSSVNTGELFF.